The 27 T cell receptor beta chains listed next were all sequenced from one sample in a study of T-cell memory formation after mild COVID-19. TCRdb recomputed calls from the 5' RACE reads with MiXCR, one row per CDR3 protein. The table shows more than 350,000 distinct CDR3 sequences, with approximately 15% occurring only once. Sequencing input: PBMCs or a T cell subset sorted from them (not recorded which). The source is a man younger than 35 who had mild COVID-19 (a few samples of this study predate the infection). Cell type and time point are not known.

J is TRBJ2-3 and V is TRBV7-2; D gene ambiguous. The V and J ends lost 3 bases and 3 bases respectively, with 7 bases between them. CDR1 and CDR2 (germline): SGHTA, FQGNSA. The CDR3 runs to 13 residues. The CDR3 here is CASSFALTDTQYF. The CDR3 nucleotides are TGTGCCAGCAGCTTTGCCCTTACAGATACGCAGTATTTT.

This clonotype turned up a few times. The rearrangement joins TRBV6-1 to TRBJ2-3, with no clear D. V lost 1 base to trimming and J lost 3 bases, with 5 bases between them. Germline lookup yields CDR1 MNHNS and CDR2 SASEGT. The CDR3 loop spans 13 amino acids. The DNA for the CDR3 is TGTGCCAGCAGTGAAGACTGGACAGATACGCAGTATTTT. It encodes CASSEDWTDTQYF.

This clonotype appeared a few times. This chain uses TRBV5-1 with TRBJ1-2, with 7 positions matching TRBD1. The junction had 2 bases not matched to a gene; V was cut back by 7 bases and J by 5 bases. CDR1 and CDR2 from the germline V gene are SGHRS and YFSETQ. The CDR3 has 11 residues. In DNA, the CDR3 is TGCGCCAGCGGGACAGTTTATGGCTACACCTTC. It is translated as CASGTVYGYTF.

The chain combines TRBV3-1 with TRBJ2-2; TRBD2 matches at 7 bases. Germline CDR1 reads LGHDT; CDR2 reads YNNKEL (reference sequence). This CDR3 is 18 amino acids long. The V and J ends lost 0 bases and 5 bases, in that order; junction bases with no gene match: 12. CDR3 bases: TGTGCCAGCAGCCAAGATTCGAGCGGGGCCGGAGGGACCGGGGAGCTGTTTTTT. Its protein product is CASSQDSSGAGGTGELFF. The whole variable domain, filled in from reference TRBV3-1 and TRBJ2-2, reads DTAVSQTPKYLVTQMGNDKSIKCEQNLGHDTMYWYKQDSKKFLKIMFSYNNKELIINETVPNRFSPKSPDKAHLNLHINSLELGDSAVYFCASSQDSSGAGGTGELFFGEGSRLTVL.

This clonotype was seen a handful of times. CDR3 residues: CAISTGEADTQYF. The CDR3 DNA reads as TGTGCCATCTCGACAGGGGAGGCCGATACGCAGTATTTT. The rearrangement uses TRBV2 and TRBJ2-3; 8 bases map to TRBD1. The junction had 9 bases not matched to a gene; V was cut back by 10 bases and J by 6 bases. The germline gives CDR1 SNHLY, CDR2 FYNNEI. This CDR3 has 13 amino acids.

The chain is built from TRBV4-1 and TRBJ1-2; D unclear. This CDR3 comprises 15 residues. V shed 4 bases and J shed 2 bases, with 14 bases lying between them. In germline, CDR1 is MGHRA, CDR2 YSYEKL. CDR3 protein: CASSPLRISNYGYTF. CDR3 DNA: TGCGCCAGCAGCCCTCTCCGGATCTCGAACTATGGCTACACCTTC.

The rearrangement links TRBV9 to TRBJ2-5; D is ambiguous. Between the trimmed V and J ends, which lost 2 bases and 2 bases, there was a span of 7 bases. Germline CDR1 SGDLS, CDR2 YYNGEE. The CDR3 extends over 13 amino acids. The DNA of the CDR3 is TGTGCCAGCAGCGTCACCGCGCAAGAGACCCAGTACTTC. This translates into CASSVTAQETQYF.

This clonotype was detected only a few times. The V call is TRBV7-9, the J call TRBJ1-1, with TRBD1 identical over 9 bases. J lost 5 bases, V lost 5 bases, and 6 bases had no gene match. The CDR3 covers 14 residues. Germline loops: CDR1 SEHNR, CDR2 FQNEAQ (reference sequence). The CDR3 DNA follows: TGTGCCAGCAGCACAGGGGGCTTGGAAACTGAAGCTTTCTTT. It encodes CASSTGGLETEAFF. The variable domain in full, with the rest retrieved from reference TRBV7-9 and TRBJ1-1, is DTGVSQNPRHKITKRGQNVTFRCDPISEHNRLYWYRQTLGQGPEFLTYFQNEAQLEKSRLLSDRFSAERPKGSFSTLEIQRTEQGDSAMYLCASSTGGLETEAFFGQGTRLTVV.

In its sample, this clonotype was seen a few times. The V gene is TRBV18, the J gene TRBJ1-5; tentatively, D is TRBD1 (5 bases). CDR1 KGHSH and CDR2 LQKENI come from the germline V gene. Trimming shortened V by 3 bases and J by 7 bases, and 19 bases separated the two germline ends. This CDR3 is 16 amino acids long. The CDR3 reads CASSPFEMRGNQPQHF. The DNA of the CDR3 is TGTGCCAGCTCACCCTTCGAGATGAGGGGTAACCAGCCCCAGCATTTT.

This chain connects TRBV29-1 to TRBJ1-1; a possible D gene is TRBD1 (6 bases). Germline V gives CDR1 SQVTM, CDR2 ANQGSEA. Trimming removed 3 bases from V and 5 bases from J, with 13 bases in between. There are 13 residues in the CDR3. The CDR3 loop is CSVDRGRGTEAFF. DNA for the CDR3: TGCAGCGTTGATAGGGGGAGAGGGACTGAAGCTTTCTTT.

This clonotype was observed a handful of times. The chain carries TRBV14 and TRBJ1-1, with unresolved D. This CDR3 spans 14 amino acids. Trimming shortened V by 1 base and J by 2 bases, and 8 bases separated the two germline ends. Looked up from germline, CDR1 is SGHDN and CDR2 is FVKESK. Here the CDR3 DNA reads TGTGCCAGCAGCCAAGTCATGAGTAACACTGAAGCTTTCTTT. This encodes CASSQVMSNTEAFF.

This clonotype has more than one count but fewer than ten. V is TRBV6-2 or TRBV6-3 and J is TRBJ1-5; 7 bases match TRBD1. CDR3 size: 15 residues. Germline lookup yields CDR1 MNHEY and CDR2 SVGEGT. J lost 4 bases, V lost 4 bases, and 7 bases had no gene match. CDR3 in amino acids: CASSSTGTDNQPQHF. The CDR3 nucleotides read TGTGCCAGCAGTTCCACCGGGACAGATAATCAGCCCCAGCATTTT.

This clonotype was found a few times. The CDR3 DNA follows: TGTGCCAGCAGCCGGAGGAGCGGGGGGACAGATACGCAGTATTTT. This sequence encodes CASSRRSGGTDTQYF. V usage is TRBV7-3 and J usage is TRBJ2-3; TRBD2 matches 9 bases. In germline, CDR1 is SGHTA, CDR2 FQGTGA. CDR3 length: 15 amino acids. J was trimmed by 3 bases and V by 5 bases; bases with no gene match: 6.

V is TRBV6-2 or TRBV6-3 and J is TRBJ2-7, with D possibly being TRBD1 or TRBD2 (5 bases each). This CDR3 is 14 amino acids long. Germline V gene lookup returns CDR1 MNHEY and CDR2 SVGEGT. V shed 5 bases and J shed 5 bases, with 16 bases lying between them. CDR3 loop: CASSLQQGTHEQYV. As DNA, the CDR3 is TGTGCCAGCAGTCTCCAGCAAGGGACCCACGAGCAGTACGTC.

In its sample, this clonotype was seen a few times. This chain connects TRBV24-1 to TRBJ1-5; D call uncertain. The CDR3 runs to 13 residues. Trimming cost V 4 bases and J 7 bases, with 10 bases left between them. Per the germline V gene, CDR1 is KGHDR and CDR2 is SFDVKD. In DNA, the CDR3 is TGTGCCACCAGTGACATCGGGGAGCAGCCCCAGCATTTT. It translates to CATSDIGEQPQHF.

CDR3: CASSLIERWDRAAEAFF. CDR3 nucleotide sequence: TGTGCCAGCAGTTTAATTGAGAGGTGGGACAGGGCCGCTGAAGCTTTCTTT. V is TRBV27 and J is TRBJ1-1; 9 nucleotides line up with TRBD1. V shed 2 bases and J 6 bases; nucleotides not matched to a gene: 13. Germline CDR1 MNHEY, CDR2 SMNVEV (reference sequence). CDR3 size: 17 residues.

The V and J genes are TRBV12-3 or TRBV12-4 and TRBJ1-2; 8 bases map to TRBD1. The CDR3 length is 14 residues. V lost 5 bases and J lost 3; bases outside the gene matches: 5. The CDR3 is CASSPRGRHYGYTF. The DNA for the CDR3 is TGTGCCAGCAGTCCCAGGGGGCGCCACTATGGCTACACCTTC.

This clonotype was picked up a small number of times. The chain carries TRBV5-4 and TRBJ2-3, with unresolved D. CDR1 SGHNT and CDR2 YYREEE come from the germline V gene (reference sequence). The V end lost 0 bases, the J end lost 3 bases, and 11 bases lay between the germline ends. This CDR3 region has 15 residues. The CDR3 region has the DNA TGTGCCAGCAGCTTGGCTGGGCTGGCTACAGATACGCAGTATTTT. Protein: CASSLAGLATDTQYF.

This chain connects TRBV7-9 to TRBJ1-5; the D is unclear. V was shortened by 1 base and J by 6 bases, with 7 bases between the two germline ends. The CDR3 has 13 amino acids. Germline values: CDR1 SEHNR, CDR2 FQNEAQ (reference sequence). The CDR3 nucleotides are TGTGCCAGCAGCTTAGGTTTCGGTCAGCCCCAGCATTTT. It specifies CASSLGFGQPQHF.

This sequence joins TRBV15 and TRBJ1-5, with D possibly TRBD1 on 6 matching bases. The CDR3 has 16 amino acids. CDR1 LNHNV and CDR2 YYDKDF come from the germline V gene (reference sequence). V shed 2 bases and J shed 1 base, with 12 bases lying between them. CDR3 nucleotide sequence: TGTGCCACCAGCAGACGTGACAGGCTGAGCAATCAGCCCCAGCATTTT. Translating it yields CATSRRDRLSNQPQHF.

This clonotype turned up a few times. The gene calls are TRBV5-1 and TRBJ2-1, with 7 bases aligning to TRBD1. Germline V lookup: CDR1 SGHRS, CDR2 YFSETQ. Trimming cost V 4 bases and J 5 bases; bases outside gene matches: 6. The CDR3 runs 14 residues. CDR3 coding DNA: TGCGCCAGCAGCGGACTGACAGGGAACAATGAGCAGTTCTTC. This codes for CASSGLTGNNEQFF.

This clonotype was seen only a few times. The rearrangement joins TRBV25-1 to TRBJ1-2, with D perhaps TRBD1 (6 bases). V was cut by 4 bases and J by 7 bases, with 10 bases left in between. The CDR3 has 12 residues. Germline CDR1 reads MGHDK; CDR2 reads SYGVNS. The CDR3 DNA reads as TGTGCCAGCAGTGCCTCAGGGGTTGGCTACACCTTC. This translates into CASSASGVGYTF.

The genes are TRBV4-3 and TRBJ2-1; TRBD2 matches at 8 bases. This CDR3 has 17 residues. The junction had 12 bases not matched to a gene; V was cut back by 2 bases and J by 6 bases. Germline V gene sequence: CDR1 LGHNA, CDR2 YSLEER. In nucleotides, the CDR3 is TGCGCCAGCAGCCAAAATCGGGGGGGTCCCCCTTCCAATGAGCAGTTCTTC. It is translated as CASSQNRGGPPSNEQFF.

V usage is TRBV4-1 and J usage is TRBJ2-4; D uncertain. This CDR3 contains 16 residues. In germline, CDR1 is MGHRA, CDR2 YSYEKL. Trimming removed 4 bases from V and 1 base from J, with 14 bases in between. The DNA for the CDR3 is TGCGCCAGCAGCCCGTTCGCCGTTCTGGCCAAAAACATTCAGTACTTC. This gives the protein CASSPFAVLAKNIQYF.

In this sample, this clonotype turned up a few times. The chain has TRBV6-1 and TRBJ2-2; TRBD1 might be the D (6 bases). V was clipped by 6 bases and J by 2 bases, with 10 bases between them. Germline-derived CDR1 and CDR2 are MNHNS and SASEGT. There are 14 residues in the CDR3. The CDR3 DNA sequence: TGTGCCAGCAGCTACAGGGCTAACACCGGGGAGCTGTTTTTT. Translation: CASSYRANTGELFF.

This clonotype appeared a few times. This chain links TRBV7-2 with TRBJ2-7, with 11 bases matching TRBD2. The CDR3 totals 14 residues. Germline assignment: CDR1 SGHTA and CDR2 FQGNSA. J was trimmed by 4 bases and V by 4 bases; bases with no gene match: 3. As DNA, the CDR3 is TGTGCCAGCAGCTCCGTAGCGGGGGGGTACGAGCAGTACTTC. Translation: CASSSVAGGYEQYF.

The table lists this clonotype with many counts. The gene calls are TRBV4-3 and TRBJ1-6, with D possibly being TRBD1 (5 bases). CDR1 and CDR2 (germline): LGHNA, YSLEER. Trimming shortened V by 3 bases and J by 7 bases, and 13 bases separated the two germline ends. CDR3 length equals 15 residues. In nucleotides, the CDR3 is TGCGCCAGCAGCCAGCTGGGGGGAAACAATTCACCCCTCCACTTT. This translates into CASSQLGGNNSPLHF.